This note documents a single T cell receptor (beta chain) sequence. Its antigen remains unknown. This sample stems from a study of glioma-infiltrating T cells after dendritic cell vaccination. Study results and caveats: Longer survival after dendritic cell vaccination followed higher pretreatment TIL content.

The CDR3 consists of 13 residues. V was clipped by 0 bases and J by 4 bases, with 9 bases between them. Germline loops: CDR1 GTSNPN, CDR2 SVGIG (reference sequence). Specified time point: after dendritic cell vaccination, including at tumor progression/relapse. Clones were sequenced by immunoSEQ multiplex PCR, and TCRdb holds only the in-frame ones, with some missing. The sample gives just under 60,000 clones, around 85% of which show up once; 15% to 18% is in the top ten. This TCR derives from a human donor with glioblastoma. J is TRBJ1-2 and V is TRBV30; D uncertain. The material sequenced was blood, taken after dendritic cell vaccination. The CDR3 protein is CAWSVTDSYGYTF. CDR3 bases: TGTGCCTGGAGTGTGACCGACTCCTATGGCTACACCTTC.